These T cell receptor beta chains were read from a single sample in a study of T cell clonotyping in hematopoietic cell transplantation. Produced via immunoSEQ multiplex PCR; TCRdb's table is partial and in-frame only. The profile shows about 27,000 clones, 95% of them singletons. The sequencing input was peripheral blood mononuclear cells. The receptor set was obtained from a man aged 50 to 59 in good health. Some clones in this sample may be carry-over from other donors' samples. Each CDR3 is given with its conserved first and last residue. Each record gives: V gene, J gene, D gene, CDR3 protein. A D gene is named only where the DNA matches it firmly.

TRBV5-6	TRBJ1-2	.	CASSGEIRGSYGYTF
TRBV25-1	TRBJ2-2	TRBD2	CASYSGDTGELFF
TRBV6-6	TRBJ2-4	.	CASSSGDIQYF
TRBV10-1	TRBJ2-1	TRBD1	CASSAYSGTGSVNEQFF
TRBV14	TRBJ2-5	.	CASSHHPGGGETQYF
TRBV28	TRBJ1-1	.	CASSLVSEAFF
TRBV11-2	TRBJ2-7	.	CASSKRDTREQYF
TRBV6-5	TRBJ1-2	.	CASSYSIIYGYTF
TRBV30	TRBJ2-3	.	CAEGTVTQYF
TRBV29-1	TRBJ2-2	TRBD1	CSGQGQPNTGELFF
TRBV6-5	TRBJ1-3	.	CASSGFGNTIYF
TRBV9	TRBJ2-5	.	CASSVGTRGETQYF
TRBV6-5	TRBJ1-1	.	CASSYQRVNTEAFF
TRBV6-1	TRBJ1-5	.	CASSLGGIVGQPQHF
TRBV7-6	TRBJ1-2	.	CASSPPLGYSNYGYTF
TRBV5-4	TRBJ1-2	TRBD1	CASSAGQGISGYTF